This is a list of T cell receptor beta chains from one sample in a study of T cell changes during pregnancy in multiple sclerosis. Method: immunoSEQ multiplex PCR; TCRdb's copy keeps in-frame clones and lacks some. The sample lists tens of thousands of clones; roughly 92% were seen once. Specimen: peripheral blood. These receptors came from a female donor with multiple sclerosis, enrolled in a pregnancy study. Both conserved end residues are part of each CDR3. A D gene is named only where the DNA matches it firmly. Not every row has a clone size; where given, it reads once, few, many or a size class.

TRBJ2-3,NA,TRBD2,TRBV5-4,TGTGCCAGCAGCCCCGGGACTAGCGGGAGGTCAGGAGATACGCAGTATTTT,CASSPGTSGRSGDTQYF
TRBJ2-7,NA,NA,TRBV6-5,TGTGCCAGCAGTTACCAGGGGAATAGCTACGAGCAGTACTTC,CASSYQGNSYEQYF
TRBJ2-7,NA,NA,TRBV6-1,TGTGCCAGCAGTGAAGCCGGACAGATCTACGAGCAGTACTTC,CASSEAGQIYEQYF
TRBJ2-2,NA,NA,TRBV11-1,TGTGCCAGCAGACTCAGGACAGCGAACACCGGGGAGCTGTTTTTT,CASRLRTANTGELFF
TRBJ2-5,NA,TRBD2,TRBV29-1,TGCAGCGTTGATCTAGCGGGAGACCAAGAGACCCAGTACTTC,CSVDLAGDQETQYF
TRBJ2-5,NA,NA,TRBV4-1,TGCGCCAGCAGCCAAGGGACAGATAAAGAGACCCAGTACTTC,CASSQGTDKETQYF
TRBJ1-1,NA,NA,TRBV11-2,TGTGCCAGCAGCTGGGACGGATACACTGAAGCTTTCTTT,CASSWDGYTEAFF
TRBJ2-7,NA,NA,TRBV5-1,TGCGCCAGCAGCTCGATTCTAAGCCAGGGTTTGGCCAACGAGCAGTACTTC,CASSSILSQGLANEQYF
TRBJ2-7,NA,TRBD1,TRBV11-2,TGTGCCAGCAGCTCGCCGGGACAGGGATTTATCGAGCAGTACTTC,CASSSPGQGFIEQYF
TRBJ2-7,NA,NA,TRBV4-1,TGCGCCAGCACCCAAGTTGGGAACCCCTACGAGCAGTACTTC,CASTQVGNPYEQYF
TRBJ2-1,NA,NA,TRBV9,TGTGCCAGCAGCGTAGAACTAGGTATGTCCTACAATGAGCAGTTCTTC,CASSVELGMSYNEQFF
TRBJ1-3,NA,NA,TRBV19,TGTGCCAGTAGTTCCTCAGGACTCTCTGGAAACACCATATATTTT,CASSSSGLSGNTIYF
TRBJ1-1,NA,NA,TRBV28,TGTGCCAGCAGTTTAGTGGCTGACACTGAAGCTTTCTTT,CASSLVADTEAFF
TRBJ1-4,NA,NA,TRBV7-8,TGTGCCAGCAGCTTACAGGGAACTAATGAAAAACTGTTTTTT,CASSLQGTNEKLFF
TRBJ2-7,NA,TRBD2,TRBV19,TGTGCCAGTAGTATCCGGGCGGGAGCGCGGGAGCAGTACTTC,CASSIRAGAREQYF
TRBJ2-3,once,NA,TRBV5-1,TGCGCCAGCAGCTTGGGGTTCGGTCAAGCCTACACAGATACGCAGTATTTT,CASSLGFGQAYTDTQYF
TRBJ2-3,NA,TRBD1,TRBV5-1,TGCGCCAGCAGCTGGGGACAGGGGAGGTCAGATACGCAGTATTTT,CASSWGQGRSDTQYF
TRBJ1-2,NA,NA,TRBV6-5,TGTGCCAGCAGTTACTCCGTGGGGGCAGGGAACTATGGCTACACCTTC,CASSYSVGAGNYGYTF
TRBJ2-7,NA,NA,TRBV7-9,TGTGCCAGCAGCGCCCGACTAGTCTCCGAGCAGTACTTC,CASSARLVSEQYF
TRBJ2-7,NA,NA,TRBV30,TGTGCCTGGAGTTTAGCGGAGGGAGGCGAGCAGTACTTC,CAWSLAEGGEQYF
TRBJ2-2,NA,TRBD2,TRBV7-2,TGTGCCAGCAGCTTAGCGCTTGGCGGGAGAATGGACACCGGGGAGCTGTTTTTT,CASSLALGGRMDTGELFF
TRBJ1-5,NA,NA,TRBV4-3,TGCGCCAGCAATGAGGCGGACAACAACAATCAGCCCCAGCATTTT,CASNEADNNNQPQHF
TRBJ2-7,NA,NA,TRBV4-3,TGCGCCAGCAGCCAGACTACCATTGGTACCTACGAGCAGTACTTC,CASSQTTIGTYEQYF
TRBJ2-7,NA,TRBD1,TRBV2,TGTGCCAGCAGGCATCCGGGACAGGGGGCAGGGGAGCAGTACTTC,CASRHPGQGAGEQYF
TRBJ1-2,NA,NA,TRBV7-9,TGTGCCAGCAGTTTCGGTGGGGGCTACACCTTC,CASSFGGGYTF
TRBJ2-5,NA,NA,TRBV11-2,TGTGCCAGCAGTAGAACACATGGGTACGGCGGGCAAGAGACCCAGTACTTC,CASSRTHGYGGQETQYF
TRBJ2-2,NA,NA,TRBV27,TGTGCCAGCAGTTTATTCGTCGGGCGCACCGGGGAGCTGTTTTTT,CASSLFVGRTGELFF
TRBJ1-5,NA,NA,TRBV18,TGTGCCAGCTCCCCTTTTGAGGGACATAGCAATCAGCCCCAGCATTTT,CASSPFEGHSNQPQHF
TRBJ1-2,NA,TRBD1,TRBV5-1,TGCGCCAGCAGCTGGAGACAGGGGAACTATGGCTACACCTTC,CASSWRQGNYGYTF
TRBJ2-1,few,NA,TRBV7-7,TGTGCTAGCAGTTCCGGCCCTCCAAATGAGCAGTTCTTC,CASSSGPPNEQFF
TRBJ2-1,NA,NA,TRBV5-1,TGCGCCAGCAGCTTGGTTGCGGGCGCCTCCTACAATGAGCAGTTCTTC,CASSLVAGASYNEQFF
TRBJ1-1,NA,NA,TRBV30,TGTGCCTGGAGTGTTCCCTCTCCAGGGGCCCATCGATTTACTGAAGCTTTCTTT,CAWSVPSPGAHRFTEAFF
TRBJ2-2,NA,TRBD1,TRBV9,TGTGCCAGCGCACCGGGACAGTCAAACACCGGGGAGCTGTTTTTT,CASAPGQSNTGELFF
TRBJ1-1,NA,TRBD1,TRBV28,TGTGCCAGCAGTTTAAACAGGGGGCAGAACACTGAAGCTTTCTTT,CASSLNRGQNTEAFF
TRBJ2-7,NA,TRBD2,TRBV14,TGTGCCAGCAGCCAAGTAATAGGGACTAGCGGGTACGAGCAGTACTTC,CASSQVIGTSGYEQYF
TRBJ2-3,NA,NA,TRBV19,TGTGCCAGTAGTATCGGTGCAACTAGCACAGATACGCAGTATTTT,CASSIGATSTDTQYF
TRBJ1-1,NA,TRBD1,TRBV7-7,TGTGCTAGCAGCCCACTGACAGGGGGTAACACTGAAGCTTTCTTT,CASSPLTGGNTEAFF
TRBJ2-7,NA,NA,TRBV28,TGTGCCAGCAGCCCCCAGGGGAGAGCTTACGAGCAGTACTTC,CASSPQGRAYEQYF
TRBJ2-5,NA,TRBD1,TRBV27,TGTGCCAGCAGAGGACAGGGTCTAGGGACCCAGTACTTC,CASRGQGLGTQYF
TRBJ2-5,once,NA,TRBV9,TGTGCCAGCAGCATCCAACCCACTAGCTTGGAGACCCAGTACTTC,CASSIQPTSLETQYF
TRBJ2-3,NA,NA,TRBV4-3,TGCGCCAGCAGCCAACTCAGGGGGACTAGCACAGATACGCAGTATTTT,CASSQLRGTSTDTQYF
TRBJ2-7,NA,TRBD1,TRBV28,TGTGCCAGCAGTCCGAGCGGACAGGAAGGCTCCTACGAGCAGTACTTC,CASSPSGQEGSYEQYF
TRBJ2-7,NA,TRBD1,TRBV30,TGTGCCTGGAGAGCTGGACAGGGGGGAAGTTCGCAGTACTTC,CAWRAGQGGSSQYF
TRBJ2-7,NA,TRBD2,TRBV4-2,TGTGCCAGCAGCCAAGATCTTGGGGAGGGTGGCTACGAGCAGTACTTC,CASSQDLGEGGYEQYF
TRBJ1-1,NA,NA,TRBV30,TGTGCCTGGAGTTCCGATCTAATGCCGAACACTGAAGCTTTCTTT,CAWSSDLMPNTEAFF